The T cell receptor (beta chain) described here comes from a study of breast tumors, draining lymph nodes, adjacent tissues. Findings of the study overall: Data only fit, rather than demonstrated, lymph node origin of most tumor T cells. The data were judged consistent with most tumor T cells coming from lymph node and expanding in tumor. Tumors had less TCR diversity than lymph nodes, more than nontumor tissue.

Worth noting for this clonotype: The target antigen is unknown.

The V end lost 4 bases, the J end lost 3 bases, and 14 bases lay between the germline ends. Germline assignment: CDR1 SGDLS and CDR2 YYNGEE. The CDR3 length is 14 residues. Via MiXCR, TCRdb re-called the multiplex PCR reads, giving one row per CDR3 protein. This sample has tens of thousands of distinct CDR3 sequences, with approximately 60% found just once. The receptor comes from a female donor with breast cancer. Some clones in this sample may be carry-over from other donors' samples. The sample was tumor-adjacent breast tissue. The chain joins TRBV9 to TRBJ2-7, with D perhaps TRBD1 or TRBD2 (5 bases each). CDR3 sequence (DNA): TGTGCCAGCAGCTTGGGACCAGGCGTCTACGAGCAGTACTTC. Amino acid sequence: CASSLGPGVYEQYF.